This T cell receptor (beta chain) appears in the sequencing data of a study of blood T cell repertoires in COVID-19. This table comes from immunoSEQ multiplex PCR, and its TCRdb copy is limited to in-frame clones, with some not included. The repertoire holds some 300,000 clones, with 85% to 90% as singletons. V shed 3 bases, J shed 6 bases, and the junction held 8 bases outside the gene matches. CDR1 is GTSNPN, CDR2 SVGIG, per germline (reference sequence). The CDR3 is 13 residues long. The clonotype comes from a woman aged 25-40 years who had recovered from COVID-19. The chain recombines TRBV30 with TRBJ2-7; 7 positions match TRBD1. Sequenced material: PBMCs or T cells enriched from blood (not recorded which). The CDR3 here is CAWSGDSSVEQYF. The DNA of the CDR3 is TGTGCCTGGAGCGGGGACAGTTCGGTCGAGCAGTACTTC.